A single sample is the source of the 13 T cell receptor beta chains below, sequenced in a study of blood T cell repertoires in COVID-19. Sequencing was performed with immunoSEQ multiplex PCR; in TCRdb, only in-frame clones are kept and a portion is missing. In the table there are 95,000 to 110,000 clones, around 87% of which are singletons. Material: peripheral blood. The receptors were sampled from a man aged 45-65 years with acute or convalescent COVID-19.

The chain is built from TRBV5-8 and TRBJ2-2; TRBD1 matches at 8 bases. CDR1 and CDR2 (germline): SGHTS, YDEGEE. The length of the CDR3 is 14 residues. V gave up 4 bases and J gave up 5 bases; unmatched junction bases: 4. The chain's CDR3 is CASSRDRGTGELFF. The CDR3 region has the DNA TGTGCCAGCAGCCGCGACAGGGGAACCGGGGAGCTGTTTTTT.

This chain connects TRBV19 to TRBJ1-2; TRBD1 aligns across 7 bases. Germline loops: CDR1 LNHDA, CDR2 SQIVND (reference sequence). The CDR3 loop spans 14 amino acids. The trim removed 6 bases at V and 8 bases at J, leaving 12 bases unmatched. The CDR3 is CASRLLGQVYGYTF. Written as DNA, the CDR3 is TGTGCCAGTAGACTCCTCGGACAGGTGTACGGCTACACCTTC.

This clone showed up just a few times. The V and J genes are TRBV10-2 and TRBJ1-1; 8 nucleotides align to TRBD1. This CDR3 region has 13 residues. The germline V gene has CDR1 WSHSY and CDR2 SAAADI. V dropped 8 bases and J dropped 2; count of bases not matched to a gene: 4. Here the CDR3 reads CASGDRRNTEAFF. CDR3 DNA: TGCGCCAGCGGGGACAGGAGAAACACTGAAGCTTTCTTT.

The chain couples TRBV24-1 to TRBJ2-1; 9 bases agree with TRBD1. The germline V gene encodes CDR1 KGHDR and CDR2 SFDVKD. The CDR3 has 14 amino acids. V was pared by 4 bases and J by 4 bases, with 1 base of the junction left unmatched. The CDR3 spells CATSEGTGYNEQFF. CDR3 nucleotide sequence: TGTGCCACCAGTGAGGGGACAGGGTACAATGAGCAGTTCTTC.

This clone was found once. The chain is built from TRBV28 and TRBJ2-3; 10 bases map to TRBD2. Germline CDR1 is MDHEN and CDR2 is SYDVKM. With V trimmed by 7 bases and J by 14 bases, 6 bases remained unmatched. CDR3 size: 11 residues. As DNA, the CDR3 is TGTGCCAGCACCATAGCGGGGGGACGGTATTTT. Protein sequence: CASTIAGGRYF.

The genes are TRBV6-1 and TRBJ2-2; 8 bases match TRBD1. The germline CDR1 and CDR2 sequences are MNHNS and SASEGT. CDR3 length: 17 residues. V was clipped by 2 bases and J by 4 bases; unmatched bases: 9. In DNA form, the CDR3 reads TGTGCCAGCAGTGAATTGTGGCAGGGGGCAGGCACCGGGGAGCTGTTTTTT. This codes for CASSELWQGAGTGELFF.

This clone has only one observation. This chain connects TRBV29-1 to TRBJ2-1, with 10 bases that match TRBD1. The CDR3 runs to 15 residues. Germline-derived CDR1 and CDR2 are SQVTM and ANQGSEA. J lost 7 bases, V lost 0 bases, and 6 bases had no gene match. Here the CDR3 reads CSVEDNTGQGNEQFF. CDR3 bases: TGCAGCGTTGAAGACAATACGGGACAGGGGAATGAGCAGTTCTTC.

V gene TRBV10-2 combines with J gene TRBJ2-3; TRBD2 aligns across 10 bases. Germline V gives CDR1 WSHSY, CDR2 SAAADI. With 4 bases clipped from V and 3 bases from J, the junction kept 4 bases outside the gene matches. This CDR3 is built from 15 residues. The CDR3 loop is CASSGLLAGTDTQYF. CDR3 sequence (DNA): TGCGCCAGCAGTGGGCTACTAGCGGGAACAGATACGCAGTATTTT.

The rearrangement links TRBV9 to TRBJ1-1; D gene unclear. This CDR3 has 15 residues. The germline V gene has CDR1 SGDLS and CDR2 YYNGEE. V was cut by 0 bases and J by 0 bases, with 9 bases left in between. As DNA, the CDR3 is TGTGCCAGCAGCGTAGCCGCCTCTATGAACACTGAAGCTTTCTTT. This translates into CASSVAASMNTEAFF.

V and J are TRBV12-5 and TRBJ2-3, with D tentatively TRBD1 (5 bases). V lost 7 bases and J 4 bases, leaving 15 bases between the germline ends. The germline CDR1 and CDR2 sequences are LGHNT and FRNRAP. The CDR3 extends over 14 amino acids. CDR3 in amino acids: CASALGLFPDTQYF. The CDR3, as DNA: TGTGCTAGTGCCTTGGGGCTATTCCCAGATACGCAGTATTTT.

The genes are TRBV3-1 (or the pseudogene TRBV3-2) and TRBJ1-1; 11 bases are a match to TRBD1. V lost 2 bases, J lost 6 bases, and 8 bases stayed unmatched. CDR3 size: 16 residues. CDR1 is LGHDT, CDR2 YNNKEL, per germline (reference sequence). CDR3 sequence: CASSQLGTGGRAEAFF. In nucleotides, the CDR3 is TGTGCCAGCAGCCAACTGGGGACAGGGGGACGCGCTGAAGCTTTCTTT.

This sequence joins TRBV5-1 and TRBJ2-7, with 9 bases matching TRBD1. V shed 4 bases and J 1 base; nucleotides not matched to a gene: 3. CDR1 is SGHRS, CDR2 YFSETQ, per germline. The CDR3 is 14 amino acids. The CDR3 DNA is TGCGCCAGCAGCCTAGGACAGGGGTCCTACGAGCAGTACTTC. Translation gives CASSLGQGSYEQYF. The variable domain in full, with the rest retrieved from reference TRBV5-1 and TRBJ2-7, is KAGVTQTPRYLIKTRGQQVTLSCSPISGHRSVSWYQQTPGQGLQFLFEYFSETQRNKGNFPGRFSGRQFSNSRSEMNVSTLELGDSALYLCASSLGQGSYEQYFGPGTRLTVT.

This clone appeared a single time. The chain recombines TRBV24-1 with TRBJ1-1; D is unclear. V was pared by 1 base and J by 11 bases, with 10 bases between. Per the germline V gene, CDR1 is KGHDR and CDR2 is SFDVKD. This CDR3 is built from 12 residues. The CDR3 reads CATSDFTGNAFF. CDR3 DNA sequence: TGTGCCACCAGTGATTTTACCGGGAACGCTTTCTTT.